This TCR beta chain comes out of a study of beta chain features in type 1 diabetes. Study in general: No age, gender or cell yield differences were seen between patients and healthy donors.

Every bit of the isolated RNA underwent reverse transcription, so sequencing read expressed TCRB transcripts. Sequencing was performed with immunoSEQ multiplex PCR; in TCRdb, only in-frame clones are kept and a portion is missing. The data show hundreds of thousands of clones, with about 29% seen just once and 0.05% to 0.065% held by the top ten. This CDR3 is 14 amino acids long. With 0 bases removed from V and 0 bases from J, the gap between germline ends came to 6 bases. This clone was counted only a few times. This rearrangement joins TRBV23-1 to TRBJ2-7; D remains ambiguous. TRBV23-1 is an open reading frame, and its role is uncertain. The receptor was derived from a man aged 18-30 years in good health. The sequencing input was naive CD4+ T cells from blood. CDR3 residues: CASSQSRGSYEQYF. CDR3 DNA: TGCGCCAGCAGTCAATCCCGCGGCTCCTACGAGCAGTACTTC.